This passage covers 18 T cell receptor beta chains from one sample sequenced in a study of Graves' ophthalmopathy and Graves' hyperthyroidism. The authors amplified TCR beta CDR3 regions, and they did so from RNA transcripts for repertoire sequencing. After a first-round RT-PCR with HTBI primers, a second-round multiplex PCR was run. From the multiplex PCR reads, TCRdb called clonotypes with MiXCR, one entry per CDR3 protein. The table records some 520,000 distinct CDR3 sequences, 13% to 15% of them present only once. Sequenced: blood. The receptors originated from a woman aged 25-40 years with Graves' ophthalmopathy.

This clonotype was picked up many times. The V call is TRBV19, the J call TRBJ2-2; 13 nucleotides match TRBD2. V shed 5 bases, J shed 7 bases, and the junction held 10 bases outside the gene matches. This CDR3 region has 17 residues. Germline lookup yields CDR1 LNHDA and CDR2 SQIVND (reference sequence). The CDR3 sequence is CASSRRTSGRGGGELFF. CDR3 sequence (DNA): TGTGCCAGTAGTCGCAGGACTAGCGGGAGAGGAGGCGGGGAGCTGTTTTTT.

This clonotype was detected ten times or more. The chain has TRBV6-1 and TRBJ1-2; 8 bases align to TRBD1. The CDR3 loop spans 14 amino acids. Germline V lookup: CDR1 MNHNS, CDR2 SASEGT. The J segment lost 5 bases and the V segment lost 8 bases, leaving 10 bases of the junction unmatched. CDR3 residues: CASSSGRGPYGYTF. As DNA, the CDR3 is TGTGCCAGCTCCTCGGGCAGGGGGCCGTATGGCTACACCTTC.

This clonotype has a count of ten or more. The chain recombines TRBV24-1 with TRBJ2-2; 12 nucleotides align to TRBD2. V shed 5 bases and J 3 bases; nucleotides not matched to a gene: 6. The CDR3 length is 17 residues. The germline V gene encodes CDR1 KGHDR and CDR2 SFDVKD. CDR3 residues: CATSGPPSGRDTGELFF. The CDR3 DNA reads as TGTGCCACCAGTGGCCCCCCTAGCGGGAGGGACACCGGGGAGCTGTTTTTT.

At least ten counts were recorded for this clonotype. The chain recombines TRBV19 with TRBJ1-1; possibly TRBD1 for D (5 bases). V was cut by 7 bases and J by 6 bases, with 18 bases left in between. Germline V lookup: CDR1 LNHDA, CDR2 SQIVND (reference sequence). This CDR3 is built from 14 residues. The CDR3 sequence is CASNRPGTHAEAFF. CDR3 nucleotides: TGTGCCAGTAACCGACCGGGGACGCACGCTGAAGCTTTCTTT.

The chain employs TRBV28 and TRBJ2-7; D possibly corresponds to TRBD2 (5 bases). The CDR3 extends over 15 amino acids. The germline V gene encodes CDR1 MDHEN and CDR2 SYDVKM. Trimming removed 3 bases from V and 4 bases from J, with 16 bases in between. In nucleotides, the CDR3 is TGTGCCAGCAGTTTGCAGGTATCGGGGTATTACGAGCAGTACTTC. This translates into CASSLQVSGYYEQYF.

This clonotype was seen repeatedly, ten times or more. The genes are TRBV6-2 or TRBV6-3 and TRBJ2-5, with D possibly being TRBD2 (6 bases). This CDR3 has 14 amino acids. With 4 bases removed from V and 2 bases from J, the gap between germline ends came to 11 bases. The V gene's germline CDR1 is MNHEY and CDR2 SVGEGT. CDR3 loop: CASSSRDFQETQYF. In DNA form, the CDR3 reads TGTGCCAGCAGTTCCCGGGACTTTCAAGAGACCCAGTACTTC.

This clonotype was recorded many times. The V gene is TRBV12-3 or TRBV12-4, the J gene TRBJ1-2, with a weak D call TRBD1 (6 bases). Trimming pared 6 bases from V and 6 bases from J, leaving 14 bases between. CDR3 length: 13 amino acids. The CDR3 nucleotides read TGTGCCAGCAGAAACAGGGTCTCTGATGGCTACACCTTC. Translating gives CASRNRVSDGYTF.

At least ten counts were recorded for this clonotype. The CDR3 nucleotides read TGTGCCAGCAGCGCGAGGCCCGGGCCCCAAGAGACCCAGTACTTC. It is translated as CASSARPGPQETQYF. This chain links TRBV11-2 with TRBJ2-5; D remains unclear. CDR1 and CDR2 (germline): SGHAT, FQNNGV. The CDR3 contains 15 residues. V shed 5 bases and J shed 1 base, with 14 bases lying between them.

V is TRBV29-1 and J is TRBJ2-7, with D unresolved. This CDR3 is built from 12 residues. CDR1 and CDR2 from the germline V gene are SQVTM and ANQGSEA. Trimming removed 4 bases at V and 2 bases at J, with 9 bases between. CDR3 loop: CSVVFSTYEQYF. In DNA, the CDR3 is TGCAGCGTTGTGTTTAGTACCTACGAGCAGTACTTC.

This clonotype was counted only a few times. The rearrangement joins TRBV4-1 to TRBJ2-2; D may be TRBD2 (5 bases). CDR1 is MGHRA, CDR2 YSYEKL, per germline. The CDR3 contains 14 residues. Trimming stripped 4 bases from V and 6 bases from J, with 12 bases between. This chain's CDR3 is CASSLMSEAGELFF. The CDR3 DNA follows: TGCGCCAGCAGCCTAATGTCGGAGGCCGGGGAGCTGTTTTTT.

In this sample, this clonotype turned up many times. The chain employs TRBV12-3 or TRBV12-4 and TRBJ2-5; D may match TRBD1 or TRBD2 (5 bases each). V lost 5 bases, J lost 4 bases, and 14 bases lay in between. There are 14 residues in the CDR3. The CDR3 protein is CASSTLRDGETQYF. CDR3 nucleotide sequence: TGTGCCAGCAGTACCCTCCGGGACGGAGAGACCCAGTACTTC.

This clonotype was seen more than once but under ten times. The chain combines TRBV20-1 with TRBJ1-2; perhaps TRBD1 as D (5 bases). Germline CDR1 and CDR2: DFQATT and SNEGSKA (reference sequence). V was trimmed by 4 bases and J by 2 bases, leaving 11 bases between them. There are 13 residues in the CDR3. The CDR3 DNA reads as TGCAGTGCTAATTCCGGGACGAACTATGGCTACACCTTC. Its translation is CSANSGTNYGYTF.

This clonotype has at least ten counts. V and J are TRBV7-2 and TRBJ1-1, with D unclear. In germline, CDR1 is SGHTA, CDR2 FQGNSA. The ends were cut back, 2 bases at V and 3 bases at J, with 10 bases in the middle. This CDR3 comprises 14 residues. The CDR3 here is CASSLTQLHTEAFF. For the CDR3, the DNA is TGTGCCAGCAGCTTAACACAGCTCCACACTGAAGCTTTCTTT. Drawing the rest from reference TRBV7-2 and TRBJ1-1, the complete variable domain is GAGVSQSPSNKVTEKGKDVELRCDPISGHTALYWYRQSLGQGLEFLIYFQGNSAPDKSGLPSDRFSAERTGGSVSTLTIQRTQQEDSAVYLCASSLTQLHTEAFFGQGTRLTVV.

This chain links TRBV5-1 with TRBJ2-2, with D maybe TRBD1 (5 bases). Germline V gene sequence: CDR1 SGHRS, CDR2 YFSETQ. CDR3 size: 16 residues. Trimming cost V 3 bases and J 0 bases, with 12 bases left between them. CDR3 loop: CASSSGHRTNTGELFF. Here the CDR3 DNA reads TGCGCCAGCAGCTCAGGACACCGGACGAACACCGGGGAGCTGTTTTTT. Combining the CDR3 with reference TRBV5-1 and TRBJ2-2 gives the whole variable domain KAGVTQTPRYLIKTRGQQVTLSCSPISGHRSVSWYQQTPGQGLQFLFEYFSETQRNKGNFPGRFSGRQFSNSRSEMNVSTLELGDSALYLCASSSGHRTNTGELFFGEGSRLTVL.

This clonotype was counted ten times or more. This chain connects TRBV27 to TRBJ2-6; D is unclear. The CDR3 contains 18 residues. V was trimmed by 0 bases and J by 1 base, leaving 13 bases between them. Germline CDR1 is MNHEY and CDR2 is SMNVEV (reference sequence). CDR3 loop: CASSLSLAAPSGANVLTF. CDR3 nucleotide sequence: TGTGCCAGCAGTTTATCCCTCGCAGCCCCGTCTGGGGCCAACGTCCTGACTTTC. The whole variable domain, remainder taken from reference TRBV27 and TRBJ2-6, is EAQVTQNPRYLITVTGKKLTVTCSQNMNHEYMSWYRQDPGLGLRQIYYSMNVEVTDKGDVPEGYKVSRKEKRNFPLILESPSPNQTSLYFCASSLSLAAPSGANVLTFGAGSRLTVL.

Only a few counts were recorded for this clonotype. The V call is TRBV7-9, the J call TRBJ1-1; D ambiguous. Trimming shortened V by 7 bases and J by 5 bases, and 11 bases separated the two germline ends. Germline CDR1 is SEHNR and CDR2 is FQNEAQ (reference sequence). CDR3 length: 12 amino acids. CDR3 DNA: TGTGCCAGCACTCTAGAGGCGACTGAAGCTTTCTTT. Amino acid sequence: CASTLEATEAFF.

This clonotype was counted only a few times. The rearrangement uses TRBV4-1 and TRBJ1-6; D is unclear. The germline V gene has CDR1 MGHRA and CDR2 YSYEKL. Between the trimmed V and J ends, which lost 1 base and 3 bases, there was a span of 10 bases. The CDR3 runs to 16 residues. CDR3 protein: CASSQGERSYNSPLHF. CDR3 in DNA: TGCGCCAGCAGCCAAGGTGAACGCAGCTATAATTCACCCCTCCACTTT.

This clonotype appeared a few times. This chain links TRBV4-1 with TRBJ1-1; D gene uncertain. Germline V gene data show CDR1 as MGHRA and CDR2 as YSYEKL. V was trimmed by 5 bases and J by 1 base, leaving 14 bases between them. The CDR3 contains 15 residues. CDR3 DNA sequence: TGCGCCAGCAGCAGTCCCTCGATGGGGAACACTGAAGCTTTCTTT. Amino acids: CASSSPSMGNTEAFF.